The 22 T cell receptor beta chains below all came from one sample that was sequenced in a study of cytomegalovirus exposure and HLA in healthy donors. The PCR employed 60 Vbeta primers together with 13 Jbeta primers. Assay: immunoSEQ multiplex PCR; the TCRdb copy retains only in-frame clones and omits some. Of some 130,000 clones in the sample, roughly 78% were seen once. Sequencing was performed on PBMCs. These receptors came from a man between 40 and 49 years old in good health and CMV-seropositive.

This clone was counted once. This chain joins TRBV5-5 and TRBJ2-3; TRBD1 agrees at 9 bases. Trimming removed 3 bases from V and 3 bases from J; junction bases left unmatched: 5. Looked up from germline, CDR1 is SGHKS and CDR2 is YYEKEE (reference sequence). The CDR3 loop spans 15 amino acids. Here the CDR3 reads CASSWGTGQTDTQYF. CDR3 sequence (DNA): TGTGCCAGCAGCTGGGGGACAGGGCAGACAGATACGCAGTATTTT.

The chain combines TRBV5-1 with TRBJ2-4, with a tentative D call TRBD2 (6 bases). The CDR3 runs to 14 residues. Between the trimmed V and J ends, which lost 0 bases and 12 bases, there was a span of 16 bases. CDR1 and CDR2 (germline): SGHRS, YFSETQ. CDR3 nucleotides: TGCGCCAGCAGCTTGGACGGGACTGGGGCCCCTCAGTACTTC. Amino acid sequence: CASSLDGTGAPQYF.

This clone came up once. The gene calls are TRBV5-1 and TRBJ2-1; no firm D call. Germline CDR1 and CDR2: SGHRS and YFSETQ. The CDR3 contains 14 residues. The V gene lost 0 bases and the J gene lost 2 bases, with 6 bases spanning the gap. CDR3 region: CASSLGEPYNEQFF. CDR3 bases: TGCGCCAGCAGCTTGGGCGAGCCCTACAATGAGCAGTTCTTC. Full variable domain (rest looked up from reference TRBV5-1 and TRBJ2-1): KAGVTQTPRYLIKTRGQQVTLSCSPISGHRSVSWYQQTPGQGLQFLFEYFSETQRNKGNFPGRFSGRQFSNSRSEMNVSTLELGDSALYLCASSLGEPYNEQFFGPGTRLTVL.

The chain has TRBV7-2 and TRBJ1-1; D unclear. CDR1 is SGHTA and CDR2 is FQGNSA in the germline V gene. The CDR3 runs to 14 residues. With 2 bases removed from V and 1 base from J, the gap between germline ends came to 8 bases. CDR3 residues: CASSLYAGNTEAFF. In DNA, the CDR3 is TGTGCCAGCAGCTTATATGCCGGGAACACTGAAGCTTTCTTT.

This chain links TRBV2 with TRBJ2-1; TRBD2 might be the D (6 bases). Germline CDR1 SNHLY, CDR2 FYNNEI. The CDR3 length is 15 residues. Trimming pared 8 bases from V and 0 bases from J, leaving 14 bases between. The CDR3: CASVSSANSYNEQFF. CDR3 nucleotide sequence: TGTGCCAGCGTTTCTAGCGCCAACTCCTACAATGAGCAGTTCTTC.

This chain links TRBV23-1 with TRBJ1-5; TRBD1 is a possible D gene (6 bases). TRBV23-1 is assigned to the ORF class and has an uncertain function. This CDR3 has 16 residues. V gave up 7 bases and J gave up 0 bases, with 16 bases separating them. CDR3 coding DNA: TGCGCCAGCATACAGGGCCATCCTCCTAGCAATCAGCCCCAGCATTTT. Its protein is CASIQGHPPSNQPQHF.

This chain links TRBV6-5 with TRBJ2-3, with 12 bases aligning to TRBD2. CDR1 is MNHEY, CDR2 SVGAGI, per germline. The CDR3 is 13 residues long. With 8 bases clipped from V and 5 bases from J, the junction kept 2 bases outside the gene matches. Here the CDR3 reads CASSSGRGDTQYF. Written as DNA, the CDR3 is TGTGCCAGCTCTAGCGGGAGGGGAGATACGCAGTATTTT.

The chain uses TRBV4-1 and TRBJ1-5, with a weak D call TRBD1 (6 bases). The CDR3 is 15 amino acids. V lost 1 base and J lost 3, with 10 bases in between. The germline gives CDR1 MGHRA, CDR2 YSYEKL. DNA of the CDR3: TGCGCCAGCAGCCAAGCCCGGGACAACAATCAGCCCCAGCATTTT. This encodes CASSQARDNNQPQHF.

This chain connects TRBV7-3 to TRBJ2-2; 10 positions match TRBD2. Germline V gene lookup returns CDR1 SGHTA and CDR2 FQGTGA. The CDR3 contains 15 residues. V was clipped by 4 bases and J by 5 bases; unmatched bases: 4. The chain's CDR3 is CASSSSGSSTGELFF. CDR3 bases: TGTGCCAGCAGCTCTAGCGGGAGTAGTACCGGGGAGCTGTTTTTT.

The rearrangement joins TRBV5-4 to TRBJ2-1, with TRBD2 identical over 10 bases. Losses at the gene ends were 2 bases for V and 8 bases for J; bases not matched to a gene: 10. This CDR3 has 16 residues. CDR1 and CDR2 (germline): SGHNT, YYREEE (reference sequence). CDR3 protein: CASSFLAGVRVDEQFF. The CDR3 DNA sequence: TGTGCCAGCAGCTTCCTAGCGGGAGTTAGGGTGGATGAGCAGTTCTTC.

The V and J genes are TRBV15 and TRBJ2-3; D unresolved. This CDR3 has 15 amino acids. V shed 5 bases and J shed 2 bases, with 14 bases lying between them. The V gene's germline CDR1 is LNHNV and CDR2 YYDKDF (reference sequence). DNA of the CDR3: TGTGCCACCAGCCTTTCACTCCAATACACAGATACGCAGTATTTT. Translating gives CATSLSLQYTDTQYF.

This clone was counted between two and nine times. The rearrangement joins TRBV15 to TRBJ2-1; a possible D gene is TRBD1 (6 bases). The length of the CDR3 is 16 residues. In germline, CDR1 is LNHNV, CDR2 YYDKDF (reference sequence). Trimming cost V 1 base and J 4 bases, with 14 bases left between them. The CDR3: CATSRVAGVVYNEQFF. The CDR3 region has the DNA TGTGCCACCAGCAGAGTCGCAGGGGTAGTGTACAATGAGCAGTTCTTC.

DNA of the CDR3: TGTGCCGGAAAAACCGGGACTAGGGAACTCTACGAGCAGTACTTC. The encoded protein is CAGKTGTRELYEQYF. This chain joins TRBV5-3 and TRBJ2-7; TRBD2 matches 8 bases. TRBV5-3 is treated as an ORF (open reading frame) with a function not yet certain. This CDR3 contains 15 residues. The V and J ends lost 10 bases and 3 bases, in that order; junction bases with no gene match: 15.

The J gene is TRBJ1-3, the V gene TRBV19; no definite D call. The CDR3 sequence is 14 residues long. Germline V CDR1 and CDR2: LNHDA, SQIVND (reference sequence). The V end lost 5 bases, the J end lost 0 bases, and 8 bases lay between the germline ends. The CDR3 nucleotides are TGTGCCAGTAGTCAAAAGCTCTCTGGAAACACCATATATTTT. This gives the protein CASSQKLSGNTIYF.

CDR3 amino acids: CASSLYATGTPGGEKLFF. The CDR3 DNA is TGTGCCAGCAGTTTATATGCAACTGGGACACCCGGAGGTGAAAAACTGTTTTTT. This sequence joins TRBV27 and TRBJ1-4, with a weak D call TRBD1 (6 bases). The germline V and J ends were trimmed by 1 base and 7 bases, with 22 bases remaining between them. CDR3 size: 18 residues. Germline V gene sequence: CDR1 MNHEY, CDR2 SMNVEV (reference sequence).

The chain recombines TRBV27 with TRBJ2-1, with 7 nucleotides matching TRBD1. The V gene end was trimmed by 7 bases and the J gene end by 4 bases; junction bases not matched to a gene: 4. Germline V gene lookup returns CDR1 MNHEY and CDR2 SMNVEV (reference sequence). The CDR3 loop spans 13 amino acids. The CDR3 coding sequence is TGTGCCAGCACCTTGGACAGGTACAATGAGCAGTTCTTC. It is translated as CASTLDRYNEQFF.

This chain joins TRBV11-1 and TRBJ1-6, with D perhaps TRBD1 (5 bases). V lost 5 bases to trimming and J lost 10 bases, with 12 bases between them. CDR1 and CDR2 (germline): SGHAT, FQDESV (reference sequence). The CDR3 is made up of 13 amino acids. The CDR3 here is CASSRLGGSPLHF. As DNA, the CDR3 is TGTGCCAGCAGCCGCCTCGGGGGGTCACCCCTCCACTTT.

V usage is TRBV4-1 and J usage is TRBJ1-2; the match to TRBD1 covers 9 bases. This CDR3 contains 14 residues. After removal of 4 bases from V and 6 bases from J, the junction contained 6 bases not matched to a gene. Germline values: CDR1 MGHRA, CDR2 YSYEKL. The CDR3 DNA follows: TGCGCCAGCAGCCCCAGACAGGGGGACAATGGCTACACCTTC. Amino acid sequence: CASSPRQGDNGYTF.

V usage is TRBV29-1 and J usage is TRBJ1-1; D unclear. The V gene's germline CDR1 is SQVTM and CDR2 ANQGSEA. This CDR3 comprises 12 residues. Trimming took 2 bases from V and 7 from J, leaving 11 bases between them. The CDR3 is CSVEPLSGEAFF. The DNA for the CDR3 is TGCAGCGTTGAACCCTTGTCAGGTGAAGCTTTCTTT.

This clone came up many times. The DNA of the CDR3 is TGTGCCAGCAGCGGAGAGGGACACACCTACGAGCAGTACTTC. Encoded protein: CASSGEGHTYEQYF. The V gene is TRBV6-1, the J gene TRBJ2-7; possibly TRBD1 for D (6 bases). V lost 6 bases and J 2 bases, leaving 14 bases between the germline ends. CDR3 size: 14 residues. Germline CDR1 MNHNS, CDR2 SASEGT.

The chain is built from TRBV28 and TRBJ2-1; 8 nucleotides align to TRBD1. In germline, CDR1 is MDHEN, CDR2 SYDVKM. The junction had 7 bases not matched to a gene; V was cut back by 3 bases and J by 6 bases. This CDR3 has 15 amino acids. CDR3 sequence reads: CASSFGGQAANEQFF. CDR3 nucleotide sequence: TGTGCCAGCAGTTTTGGGGGACAGGCGGCCAATGAGCAGTTCTTC.

This clone is a singleton in its sample. The J gene is TRBJ2-2, the V gene TRBV9; no reliable D call. Germline CDR1 reads SGDLS; CDR2 reads YYNGEE. CDR3 length: 15 residues. The germline V and J ends were trimmed by 0 bases and 2 bases, with 8 bases remaining between them. CDR3: CASSVVDFNTGELFF. CDR3 sequence (DNA): TGTGCCAGCAGCGTAGTCGACTTCAACACCGGGGAGCTGTTTTTT. The variable domain in full, completed from reference TRBV9 and TRBJ2-2, reads DSGVTQTPKHLITATGQRVTLRCSPRSGDLSVYWYQQSLDQGLQFLIQYYNGEERAKGNILERFSAQQFPDLHSELNLSSLELGDSALYFCASSVVDFNTGELFFGEGSRLTVL.